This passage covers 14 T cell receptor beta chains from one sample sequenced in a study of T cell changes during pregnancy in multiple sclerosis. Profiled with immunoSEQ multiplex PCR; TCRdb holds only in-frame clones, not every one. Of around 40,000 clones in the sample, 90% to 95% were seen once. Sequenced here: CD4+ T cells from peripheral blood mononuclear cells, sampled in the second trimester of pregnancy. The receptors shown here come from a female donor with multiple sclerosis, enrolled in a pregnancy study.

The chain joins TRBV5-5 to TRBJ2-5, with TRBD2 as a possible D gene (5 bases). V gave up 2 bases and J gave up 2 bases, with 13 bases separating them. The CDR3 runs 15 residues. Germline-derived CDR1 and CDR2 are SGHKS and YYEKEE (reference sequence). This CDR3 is CASSFSGSPQETQYF. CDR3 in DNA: TGTGCCAGCAGCTTTTCGGGGTCCCCTCAAGAGACCCAGTACTTC.

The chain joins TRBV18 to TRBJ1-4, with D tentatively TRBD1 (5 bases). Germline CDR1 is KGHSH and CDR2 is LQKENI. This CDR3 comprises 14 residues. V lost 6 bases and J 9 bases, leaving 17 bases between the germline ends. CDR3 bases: TGTGCCAGCTCCCCTGGGGGGACGGGCAAAAAACTGTTTTTT. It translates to CASSPGGTGKKLFF.

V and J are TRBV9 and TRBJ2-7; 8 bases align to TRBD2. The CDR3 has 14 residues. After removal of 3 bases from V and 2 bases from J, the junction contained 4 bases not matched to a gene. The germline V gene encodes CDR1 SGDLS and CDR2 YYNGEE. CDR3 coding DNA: TGTGCCAGCAGCGCCACTAGCGGCACCTACGAGCAGTACTTC. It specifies CASSATSGTYEQYF.

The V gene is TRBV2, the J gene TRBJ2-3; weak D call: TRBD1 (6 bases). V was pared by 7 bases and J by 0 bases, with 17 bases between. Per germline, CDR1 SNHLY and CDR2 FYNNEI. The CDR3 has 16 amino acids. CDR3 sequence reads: CASIMFVTGSTDTQYF. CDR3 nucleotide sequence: TGTGCCAGCATCATGTTCGTGACAGGAAGCACAGATACGCAGTATTTT.

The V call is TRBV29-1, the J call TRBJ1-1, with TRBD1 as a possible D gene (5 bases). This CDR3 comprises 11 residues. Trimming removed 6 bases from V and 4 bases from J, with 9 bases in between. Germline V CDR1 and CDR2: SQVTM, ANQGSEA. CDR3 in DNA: TGCAGCGTAGTCAGGGCCACTGAAGCTTTCTTT. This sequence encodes CSVVRATEAFF.

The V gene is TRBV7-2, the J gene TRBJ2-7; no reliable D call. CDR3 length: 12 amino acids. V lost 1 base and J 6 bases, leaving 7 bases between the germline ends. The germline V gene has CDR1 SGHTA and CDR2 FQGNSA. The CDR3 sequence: CASSLDNSEQYF. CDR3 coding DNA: TGTGCCAGCAGCTTAGACAATTCCGAGCAGTACTTC.

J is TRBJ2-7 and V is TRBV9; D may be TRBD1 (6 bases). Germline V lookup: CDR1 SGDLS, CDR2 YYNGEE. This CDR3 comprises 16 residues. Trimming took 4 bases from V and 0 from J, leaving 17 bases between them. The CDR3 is CASSPLGADSSYEQYF. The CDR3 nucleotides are TGTGCCAGCAGCCCTCTGGGGGCCGACTCCTCCTACGAGCAGTACTTC.

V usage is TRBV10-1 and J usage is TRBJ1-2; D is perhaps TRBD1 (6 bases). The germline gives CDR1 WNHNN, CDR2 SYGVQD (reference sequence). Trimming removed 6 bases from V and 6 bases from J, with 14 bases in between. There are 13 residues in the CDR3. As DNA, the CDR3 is TGCGCCAGCAGCCACAGGGAAACGGATGGCTACACCTTC. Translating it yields CASSHRETDGYTF.

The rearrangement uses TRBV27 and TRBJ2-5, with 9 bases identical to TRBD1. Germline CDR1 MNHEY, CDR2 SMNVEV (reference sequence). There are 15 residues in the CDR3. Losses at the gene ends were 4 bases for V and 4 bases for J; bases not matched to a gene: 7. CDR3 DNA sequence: TGTGCCAGCAGTTCGGACAGGGGCGCATCAGAGACCCAGTACTTC. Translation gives CASSSDRGASETQYF.

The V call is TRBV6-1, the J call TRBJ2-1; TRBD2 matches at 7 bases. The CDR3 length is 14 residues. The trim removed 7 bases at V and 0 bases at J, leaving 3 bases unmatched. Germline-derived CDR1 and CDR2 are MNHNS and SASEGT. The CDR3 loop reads CASTLADSYNEQFF. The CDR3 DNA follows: TGTGCCAGCACGCTAGCGGACTCCTACAATGAGCAGTTCTTC.

The CDR3 DNA sequence: TGTGCCAGCAGCCGGCGTCGGGAAGAGACCCAGTACTTC. This codes for CASSRRREETQYF. V is TRBV7-2 and J is TRBJ2-5; D is unclear. V lost 5 bases and J lost 3, with 10 bases in between. Germline lookup yields CDR1 SGHTA and CDR2 FQGNSA. The CDR3 runs to 13 residues.

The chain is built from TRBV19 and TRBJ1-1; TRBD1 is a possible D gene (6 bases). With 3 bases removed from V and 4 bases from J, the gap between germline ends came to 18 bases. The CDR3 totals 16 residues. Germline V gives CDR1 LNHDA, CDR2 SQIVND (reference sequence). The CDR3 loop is CASSIPRGGDGTEAFF. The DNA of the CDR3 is TGTGCCAGTAGTATTCCGAGGGGGGGGGATGGCACTGAAGCTTTCTTT.

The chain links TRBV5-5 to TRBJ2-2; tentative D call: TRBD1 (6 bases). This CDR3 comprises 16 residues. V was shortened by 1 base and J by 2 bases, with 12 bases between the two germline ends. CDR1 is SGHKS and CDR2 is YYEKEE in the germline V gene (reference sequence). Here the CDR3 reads CASSLIAQGNTGELFF. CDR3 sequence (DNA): TGTGCCAGCAGCTTGATTGCACAGGGCAACACCGGGGAGCTGTTTTTT.

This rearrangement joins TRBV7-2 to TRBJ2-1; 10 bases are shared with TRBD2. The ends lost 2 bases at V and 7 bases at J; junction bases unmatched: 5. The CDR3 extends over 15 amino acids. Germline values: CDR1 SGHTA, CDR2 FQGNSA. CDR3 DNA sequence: TGTGCCAGCAGCTTACACCTAGCGGGAGTGAATGAGCAGTTCTTC. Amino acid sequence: CASSLHLAGVNEQFF.